This section outlines one T cell receptor (beta chain) sequence together with its context. Its antigen is not known. This sample was taken from a study of shared clonotypes between healthy human individuals. Study-wide results and caveats: Relative to clonotypes present in all four donors, those not shared had lower generation probabilities.

V lost 2 bases and J lost 5; bases outside the gene matches: 12. Per germline, CDR1 MGHRA and CDR2 YSYEKL. The CDR3 has 17 residues. Sequenced by immunoSEQ multiplex PCR; TCRdb stores in-frame clones only, minus some. The sample holds around 2.5 million clones, 80% to 95% seen once. From CD4+ cells came CD45RA+ naive and CD45RA-negative memory subsets. The clonotype comes from a man between 18 and 35 years old in good health. Some clones in this sample may be carry-over from other donors' samples. J is TRBJ2-5 and V is TRBV4-1; 9 bases agree with TRBD2. Sample: naive CD4+ T cells from PBMCs. Noted subset: CD45RA+ positively selected. The CDR3 nucleotides read TGCGCCAGCAGCCAACGAAGGGGGCTAGCGGGAAGGGAGACCCAGTACTTC. Translation gives CASSQRRGLAGRETQYF.